One and the same sample provided the 23 T cell receptor beta chains below, sequenced in a study of somatic mutations in cytotoxic T cells in rheumatoid arthritis. Sequenced by immunoSEQ multiplex PCR; TCRdb stores in-frame clones only, minus some. The sample carries more than 6,500 clones, approximately 70% recorded once. Sequenced material: CD8+ T cells sorted from blood. All receptors derive from a man aged 35-49 years in good health.

This chain connects TRBV4-1 to TRBJ1-2; D is unresolved. In germline, CDR1 is MGHRA, CDR2 YSYEKL. Trimming cost V 0 bases and J 4 bases, with 18 bases left between them. The CDR3 spans 17 residues. CDR3 amino acids: CASSQEGSQLIFYGYTF. As DNA, the CDR3 is TGCGCCAGCAGCCAAGAGGGGTCCCAATTAATTTTCTATGGCTACACCTTC.

This chain joins TRBV2 and TRBJ1-1; D is unresolved. Germline CDR1 and CDR2: SNHLY and FYNNEI. V was pared by 4 bases and J by 4 bases, with 10 bases between. This CDR3 spans 13 amino acids. The DNA of the CDR3 is TGTGCCAGCAGTGCCATGCCCGGCACTGAAGCTTTCTTT. This encodes CASSAMPGTEAFF.

The rearrangement links TRBV6-5 to TRBJ1-5; D uncertain. The V gene's germline CDR1 is MNHEY and CDR2 SVGAGI. V dropped 8 bases and J dropped 4 bases, with 12 bases sitting between them. CDR3 size: 13 residues. CDR3 DNA: TGTGCCAGCGGGGTCGGTTCAAATCAGCCCCAGCATTTT. Amino acid sequence: CASGVGSNQPQHF.

This rearrangement joins TRBV9 to TRBJ1-2; 8 bases agree with TRBD1. CDR1 and CDR2 from the germline V gene are SGDLS and YYNGEE. The CDR3 is 13 residues long. V shed 4 bases, J shed 5 bases, and the junction held 4 bases outside the gene matches. Written as DNA, the CDR3 is TGTGCCAGCAGCCCGCGACAGGGGTATGGCTACACCTTC. Protein: CASSPRQGYGYTF.

CDR3 amino acids: CASSFINQPQHF. CDR3 sequence (DNA): TGTGCCAGCAGCTTCATCAATCAGCCCCAGCATTTT. The chain is built from TRBV5-7 and TRBJ1-5; D is unresolved. TRBV5-7 is recorded as an ORF, its role being uncertain. With 2 bases removed from V and 3 bases from J, the gap between germline ends came to 3 bases. CDR3 length equals 12 residues.

Here the CDR3 DNA reads TGTGCCAGCAGCCAGAGACAGGCTTTTTATAATTCACCCCTCCACTTT. This sequence encodes CASSQRQAFYNSPLHF. The chain carries TRBV27 and TRBJ1-6; weak D call: TRBD1 (6 bases). Germline loops: CDR1 MNHEY, CDR2 SMNVEV (reference sequence). V lost 6 bases and J 4 bases, leaving 16 bases between the germline ends. The CDR3 is 16 residues long.

The rearrangement links TRBV27 to TRBJ2-1; 10 bases match TRBD2. V was pared by 4 bases and J by 4 bases, with 7 bases of the junction left unmatched. The germline gives CDR1 MNHEY, CDR2 SMNVEV (reference sequence). The CDR3 has 16 amino acids. The DNA for the CDR3 is TGTGCCAGCAGTTCCCAAGGAGCGGGAGGGTACAATGAGCAGTTCTTC. This encodes CASSSQGAGGYNEQFF.

The rearrangement uses TRBV7-9 and TRBJ1-3, with 11 nucleotides matching TRBD1. The CDR3 extends over 15 amino acids. J gave up 4 bases and V 6 bases, and 5 bases lay outside the gene matches. CDR1 and CDR2 from the germline V gene are SEHNR and FQNEAQ (reference sequence). As DNA, the CDR3 is TGTGCCAGCAGAGGACAGGGGGCTTCCGGAAACACCATATATTTT. Translation gives CASRGQGASGNTIYF. Full variable domain (missing parts from reference TRBV7-9 and TRBJ1-3): DTGVSQNPRHKITKRGQNVTFRCDPISEHNRLYWYRQTLGQGPEFLTYFQNEAQLEKSRLLSDRFSAERPKGSFSTLEIQRTEQGDSAMYLCASRGQGASGNTIYFGEGSWLTVV.

The chain joins TRBV19 to TRBJ1-5; possibly TRBD1 for D (5 bases). This CDR3 has 14 residues. V shed 4 bases and J shed 4 bases, with 11 bases lying between them. Germline CDR1 LNHDA, CDR2 SQIVND (reference sequence). CDR3 region: CASSRDVMNQPQHF. CDR3 DNA sequence: TGTGCCAGTAGTAGGGACGTAATGAATCAGCCCCAGCATTTT.

The CDR3 nucleotides read TGTGCCAGCAGCAAAGGGGGGGTCTCGAGCTATGGCTACACCTTC. Amino acid sequence: CASSKGGVSSYGYTF. This chain links TRBV21-1 with TRBJ1-2. TRBV21-1 is described as a pseudogene. This CDR3 is built from 15 residues.

The chain uses TRBV9 and TRBJ2-5; perhaps D is TRBD1 or TRBD2 (5 bases each). CDR1 is SGDLS and CDR2 is YYNGEE in the germline V gene. CDR3 length: 14 residues. Trimming removed 2 bases from V and 0 bases from J, with 8 bases in between. The CDR3 coding sequence is TGTGCCAGCAGCGTTACGGGACACCAAGAGACCCAGTACTTC. Translating it yields CASSVTGHQETQYF.

The J gene is TRBJ1-1, the V gene TRBV28; no clear D gene. Germline V gives CDR1 MDHEN, CDR2 SYDVKM. The CDR3 consists of 13 residues. The germline V and J ends were trimmed by 7 bases and 5 bases, with 14 bases remaining between them. CDR3 region: CASTPSGVTEAFF. As DNA, the CDR3 is TGTGCCAGCACCCCCTCGGGAGTTACTGAAGCTTTCTTT.

This clone was counted a single time. This chain uses TRBV28 with TRBJ1-1; no definite D call. The V end lost 2 bases, the J end lost 1 base, and 8 bases lay between the germline ends. CDR1 is MDHEN and CDR2 is SYDVKM in the germline V gene. The CDR3 loop spans 14 amino acids. CDR3 nucleotides: TGTGCCAGCAGTTTAGGACGGCGGAACACTGAAGCTTTCTTT. It codes for CASSLGRRNTEAFF.

This chain uses TRBV6-6 with TRBJ1-2; D unclear. The V end was cut by 0 bases, the J end by 13 bases, with 18 bases between. The CDR3 contains 14 residues. From germline, CDR1 is MNHNY and CDR2 SVGAGI (reference sequence). The CDR3 bases are TGTGCCAGCAGTTACTCATCCGGTAGGCCGCCTCCCACCTTC. It yields the protein CASSYSSGRPPPTF.

V usage is TRBV6-5 and J usage is TRBJ1-6; 8 bases line up with TRBD1. The CDR3 has 15 amino acids. The germline V gene has CDR1 MNHEY and CDR2 SVGAGI. V was pared by 4 bases and J by 8 bases, with 7 bases of the junction left unmatched. The DNA of the CDR3 is TGTGCCAGCAGTTCTAACGCAGGGGGCCATTCACCCCTCCACTTT. Encoded protein: CASSSNAGGHSPLHF.

V usage is TRBV6-6 and J usage is TRBJ1-1; D is possibly TRBD1 (5 bases). The V gene lost 8 bases and the J gene lost 4 bases, with 14 bases spanning the gap. This CDR3 is 13 amino acids long. The V gene's germline CDR1 is MNHNY and CDR2 SVGAGI (reference sequence). The CDR3: CASWGGDGTEAFF. CDR3 coding DNA: TGTGCCAGCTGGGGGGGTGACGGCACTGAAGCTTTCTTT.

The chain combines TRBV19 with TRBJ1-1; D ambiguous. The CDR3 extends over 17 amino acids. V lost 2 bases and J 2 bases, leaving 18 bases between the germline ends. From germline, CDR1 is LNHDA and CDR2 SQIVND (reference sequence). CDR3 bases: TGTGCCAGTAGTATAATATACATGATAAACCCCAACACTGAAGCTTTCTTT. Amino acid sequence: CASSIIYMINPNTEAFF.

The chain combines TRBV28 with TRBJ1-2; TRBD1 is a possible D gene (6 bases). CDR1 is MDHEN, CDR2 SYDVKM, per germline. The CDR3 runs 12 residues. V lost 4 bases to trimming and J lost 8 bases, with 11 bases between them. CDR3 residues: CASSSTGTGYTF. The CDR3 DNA reads as TGTGCCAGCAGTTCCACAGGGACAGGCTACACCTTC.

CDR3 sequence: CASSYTGGKYEQYF. The CDR3 DNA reads TGTGCCAGCAGCTACACAGGGGGCAAGTACGAGCAGTACTTC. The rearrangement links TRBV5-4 to TRBJ2-7; TRBD1 matches 9 bases. Trimming cost V 3 bases and J 4 bases; bases outside gene matches: 5. CDR1 is SGHNT, CDR2 YYREEE, per germline (reference sequence). The CDR3 has 14 residues. The full variable domain, with the rest looked up from reference TRBV5-4 and TRBJ2-7, is ETGVTQSPTHLIKTRGQQVTLRCSSQSGHNTVSWYQQALGQGPQFIFQYYREEENGRGNFPPRFSGLQFPNYSSELNVNALELDDSALYLCASSYTGGKYEQYFGPGTRLTVT.

The CDR3 region has the DNA TGTGCCATCAGTGACGGGGAAGAGAGCACAGATACGCAGTATTTT. Its translation: CAISDGEESTDTQYF. The rearrangement uses TRBV10-3 and TRBJ2-3, with D possibly being TRBD2 (5 bases). The CDR3 length is 15 residues. V shed 3 bases and J shed 0 bases, with 10 bases lying between them. Germline CDR1 ENHRY, CDR2 SYGVKD.

V usage is TRBV6-5 and J usage is TRBJ2-1; the match to TRBD2 covers 10 bases. The CDR3 spans 15 residues. CDR1 MNHEY and CDR2 SVGAGI come from the germline V gene. V shed 4 bases, J shed 2 bases, and the junction held 2 bases outside the gene matches. CDR3 DNA: TGTGCCAGCAGTTTAGCGGGGGGACCCTACAATGAGCAGTTCTTC. It translates to CASSLAGGPYNEQFF.

This chain uses TRBV6-1 with TRBJ1-4; 10 bases are shared with TRBD1. The V gene's germline CDR1 is MNHNS and CDR2 SASEGT. CDR3 size: 14 residues. J lost 5 bases, V lost 4 bases, and 1 base had no gene match. CDR3 amino acids: CASSVGQGNEKLFF. The CDR3 DNA follows: TGTGCCAGCAGTGTGGGACAGGGGAATGAAAAACTGTTTTTT.

This clone showed up just a few times. The chain uses TRBV2 and TRBJ2-4, with D perhaps TRBD1 or TRBD2 (5 bases each). This CDR3 contains 12 residues. Germline loops: CDR1 SNHLY, CDR2 FYNNEI. V was cut by 6 bases and J by 7 bases, with 10 bases left in between. The CDR3 DNA sequence: TGTGCCAGCAGCGTCGAGGGGAACATTCAGTACTTC. Translated: CASSVEGNIQYF.